The source of this T cell receptor beta chain is a study of OX40 agonist ivuxolimab in advanced cancers. In terms of the full investigation: Ivuxolimab, which targeted the costimulatory receptor OX40 (CD134), was an agonistic, fully human IgG2 monoclonal antibody. Intravenous ivuxolimab was administered to patients every 2 weeks at six dose levels: 0.01, 0.1, 0.3, 1.5, 3 and 10 mg/kg. Among the approximately 50 dose-escalation patients, some 20 had hepatocellular carcinoma, about 15 melanoma, 9 renal cell carcinoma and 9 head and neck cancer. In the dose-escalation cohort, 70% to 85% of patients were male, and the mean age was approximately 60 years, with a range of 23 to 79. Patients were allowed to have had prior anti-PD-1, anti-PD-L1 or anti-CTLA-4 therapy, and approximately 40% of the dose-escalation patients had been treated with checkpoint inhibitors. Three dose-escalation patients achieved partial responses, one with hepatocellular carcinoma and two with cutaneous melanoma. Peripheral TCRbeta sequencing aimed to test whether ivuxolimab altered TCR sequence diversity and caused clonal T-cell expansion. The paper covers the monotherapy dose-escalation part of the phase I ivuxolimab trial, which included N of about 56 patients. Study-wide findings and limitations: Low levels of normalized T-cell clonal expansion were also seen in some patients who did not respond. In the 0.1-3.0 mg/kg groups, partial responders had among the lowest normalized peripheral clonal expansion, particularly in CD8+ T cells. At doses of 0.1 to 3.0 mg/kg, clonal expansion of both CD4+ and CD8+ blood T cells was observed from baseline to week 6. The antigen specificity of the peripheral T cells that underwent clonal expansion was not determined. After ivuxolimab, more expanded clones were found on average in CD8+ T cells than in CD4+ T cells.

Patients with autoimmune disease history or receiving systemic immunosuppression were excluded from the trial. Peripheral blood for TCR sequencing was collected from all dose cohorts at baseline, on cycle 4 day 1, and on cycle 7 day 1. Samples were obtained from an open-label, multicenter, first-in-human phase I dose-escalation trial of ivuxolimab. Adults with locally advanced or metastatic head and neck squamous cell, hepatocellular, melanoma or renal cell carcinoma were enrolled in the trial. Before TCR sequencing, CD4+ and CD8+ T cells were separately sorted from peripheral blood. Genomic DNA was isolated from the sorted cells so that the TCRbeta CDR3 region could be sequenced. The immunoSEQ Assay was used to sequence the TCRbeta CDR3 regions. Here the immuneACCESS table is served through TCRdb, limited to in-frame sequences with V and J called. Missing clones are a known gap in these copies; in checked studies unresolved V genes cover under half, and the rest lacks a known reason. The sample table holds about 50,000 clones, of which about four fifths were seen once. Of the sample, about 1.2% falls within the top ten clones.

The CDR3 sequence holds 12 residues, the cysteine and phenylalanine included. The entry retains the CDR3 DNA only, 36 bases that are in frame from base 1. The junction carries 9 bases between V and J, which are trimmed by 5 bases and 7 bases respectively. CDR1 MNHEY and CDR2 SVGAGI were looked up in the germline V gene. As concerns this clone: It has no known antigen specificity. There are no base qualities to consult, and no much larger clone falls within one base.

This clonotype originated in an adult with an advanced solid tumor such as melanoma, head and neck, liver or kidney cancer. The chain joins TRBV6-5 to TRBJ2-1; the D element might be TRBD1 or TRBD2, as each aligns at 5 bases. This specimen was CD4+ or CD8+ T cells sorted from blood, taken in a trial of the OX40 agonist ivuxolimab. CDR3 protein: CASSVGENEQFF. The sequence in DNA is TGTGCCAGCAGTGTGGGGGAGAATGAGCAGTTCTTC.